These 21 T cell receptor beta chains came from one sample sequenced in a study of blood T cell repertoires in COVID-19. Measured with immunoSEQ multiplex PCR; TCRdb has only the in-frame clones, and not every one. The table has some 260,000 clones, around nine tenths seen once; the top ten hold more than 8.5%. The sample taken for sequencing was peripheral blood. All receptors come from a woman between 65 and 79 years old with COVID-19, enrolled during active disease.

The chain employs TRBV19 and TRBJ2-7, with 7 bases fitting TRBD1. CDR1 LNHDA and CDR2 SQIVND come from the germline V gene (reference sequence). This CDR3 is 14 amino acids long. Germline trimming cut 5 bases from V and 2 bases from J; bases unmatched to any gene: 6. The CDR3 sequence: CASSSPGGAYEQYF. The CDR3 DNA follows: TGTGCCAGTAGTTCGCCAGGGGGAGCCTACGAGCAGTACTTC.

The genes are TRBV29-1 and TRBJ1-4; D is undetermined. V dropped 4 bases and J dropped 3 bases, with 9 bases sitting between them. This CDR3 comprises 13 residues. The germline V gene has CDR1 SQVTM and CDR2 ANQGSEA. The CDR3 is CSVGGYANEKLFF. CDR3 in DNA: TGCAGCGTTGGCGGATACGCTAATGAAAAACTGTTTTTT.

This chain links TRBV28 with TRBJ1-2; 7 positions match TRBD1. Germline V CDR1 and CDR2: MDHEN, SYDVKM. CDR3 length: 16 amino acids. The junction had 15 bases not matched to a gene; V was cut back by 4 bases and J by 7 bases. CDR3 nucleotide sequence: TGTGCCAGCAGTTCAACTCCGAGGGGGCGTAAGGGTGGCTACACCTTC. It is translated as CASSSTPRGRKGGYTF.

This clone was observed a handful of times. This chain connects TRBV29-1 to TRBJ1-2, with a tentative D call TRBD1 (6 bases). Germline V gives CDR1 SQVTM, CDR2 ANQGSEA. The CDR3 has 13 amino acids. Trimming removed 0 bases at V and 6 bases at J, with 11 bases between. In nucleotides, the CDR3 is TGCAGCGTTGAAGATCGTTACAGGGATGGCTACACCTTC. It translates to CSVEDRYRDGYTF.

The rearrangement joins TRBV28 to TRBJ1-2; D perhaps matches TRBD1 (5 bases). Germline V CDR1 and CDR2: MDHEN, SYDVKM. V lost 9 bases and J lost 4, with 12 bases in between. The CDR3 totals 12 residues. The CDR3 loop reads CASQSGVYGYTF. CDR3 nucleotides: TGTGCCAGTCAGTCGGGGGTCTATGGCTACACCTTC.

The V and J genes are TRBV3-1 (or the pseudogene TRBV3-2) and TRBJ2-1; D remains ambiguous. Germline V gives CDR1 LGHDT, CDR2 YNNKEL (reference sequence). Trimming cost V 1 base and J 10 bases, with 8 bases left between them. The CDR3 length is 12 residues. CDR3 region: CASSQGTREQFF. CDR3 nucleotides: TGTGCCAGCAGCCAAGGTACGAGGGAGCAGTTCTTC.

The J gene is TRBJ2-7, the V gene TRBV12-5; D is undetermined. This CDR3 is built from 13 residues. With 3 bases removed from V and 3 bases from J, the gap between germline ends came to 9 bases. Germline CDR1 is LGHNT and CDR2 is FRNRAP. For the CDR3, the DNA is TGTGCTAGTGGTTTTGGTCGGGTCTACGAGCAGTACTTC. Residues: CASGFGRVYEQYF.

The chain employs TRBV2 and TRBJ2-4; the D gene is possibly TRBD2 (5 bases). In germline, CDR1 is SNHLY, CDR2 FYNNEI. The CDR3 loop spans 15 amino acids. V shed 6 bases and J shed 6 bases, with 18 bases lying between them. In nucleotides, the CDR3 is TGTGCCAGCAGCGACGGCCGGCTAGCCCCAAACATTCAGTACTTC. It specifies CASSDGRLAPNIQYF.

This clone has just one count. The chain has TRBV5-4 and TRBJ2-1, with a possible D match to TRBD1 (5 bases). From germline, CDR1 is SGHNT and CDR2 YYREEE (reference sequence). V lost 0 bases and J lost 10, with 11 bases in between. The CDR3 contains 13 residues. The CDR3 region has the DNA TGTGCCAGCAGCTTGGGGGGCGGTCAGGAGCAGTTCTTC. Protein product: CASSLGGGQEQFF.

Details on this clone: This specimen includes other DNA sequences encoding the same CDR3. The CDR3 reads CASSPGSSGNTIYF. The DNA for the CDR3 is TGTGCCAGCTCACCGGGGAGCTCTGGAAACACCATATATTTT. The chain combines TRBV18 with TRBJ1-3; D not certain. V lost 3 bases and J lost 0, with 6 bases in between. This CDR3 contains 14 residues. Germline V CDR1 and CDR2: KGHSH, LQKENI.

The V call is TRBV11-3, the J call TRBJ1-2; perhaps TRBD1 as D (6 bases). Per the germline V gene, CDR1 is SGHNT and CDR2 is YENEEA. The CDR3 extends over 15 amino acids. V was clipped by 3 bases and J by 2 bases, with 13 bases between them. The CDR3 nucleotides are TGTGCCAGCAGCTTGTCCCCTGGGGGCAACTATGGCTACACCTTC. Protein product: CASSLSPGGNYGYTF.

This clone was counted only a few times. The V call is TRBV9, the J call TRBJ1-5; the D is unclear. From germline, CDR1 is SGDLS and CDR2 YYNGEE. Trimming took 3 bases from V and 5 from J, leaving 12 bases between them. The CDR3 covers 14 residues. The CDR3, as DNA: TGTGCCAGCAGCGCCGAAAGAGGTTATCAGCCCCAGCATTTT. Residues: CASSAERGYQPQHF.

The genes are TRBV7-2 and TRBJ2-7, with a tentative D call TRBD1 (5 bases). The V gene's germline CDR1 is SGHTA and CDR2 FQGNSA. V dropped 2 bases and J dropped 9 bases, with 11 bases sitting between them. The CDR3 has 12 residues. The CDR3 loop reads CASSLSRQLQYF. DNA for the CDR3: TGTGCCAGCAGCTTATCCAGACAGCTGCAGTACTTC.

The DNA for the CDR3 is TGTGCCACCAGTGATAAGGGGCATTACTATGGCTACACCTTC. Translating gives CATSDKGHYYGYTF. This chain connects TRBV24-1 to TRBJ1-2, with D possibly being TRBD1 (5 bases). CDR1 and CDR2 from the germline V gene are KGHDR and SFDVKD. This CDR3 has 14 residues. Trimming stripped 3 bases from V and 3 bases from J, with 10 bases between.

The chain uses TRBV12-3 or TRBV12-4 and TRBJ2-1; the match to TRBD1 covers 7 bases. Losses at the gene ends were 6 bases for V and 9 bases for J; bases not matched to a gene: 5. The CDR3 is made up of 12 amino acids. The CDR3 spells CASRTGFGEQFF. In nucleotides, the CDR3 is TGTGCCAGCAGGACAGGGTTTGGTGAGCAGTTCTTC.

The chain recombines TRBV28 with TRBJ1-5, with 7 bases that match TRBD1. Germline V gene lookup returns CDR1 MDHEN and CDR2 SYDVKM. The CDR3 loop spans 16 amino acids. Losses at the gene ends were 6 bases for V and 2 bases for J; bases not matched to a gene: 10. The DNA of the CDR3 is TGTGCCAGCAGGCCTCGGTGGAGGGGGCGCAATCAGCCCCAGCATTTT. Amino acid sequence: CASRPRWRGRNQPQHF.

CDR3 nucleotide sequence: TGTGCCTGGAGTTGGGACAAGATGTACGAGCAGTACTTC. Residues: CAWSWDKMYEQYF. This chain joins TRBV30 and TRBJ2-7, with D tentatively TRBD1 (6 bases). Germline V lookup: CDR1 GTSNPN, CDR2 SVGIG (reference sequence). This CDR3 spans 13 amino acids. The V end was cut by 2 bases, the J end by 4 bases, with 12 bases between. Based on the CDR3 plus reference TRBV30 and TRBJ2-7, the full variable domain is SQTIHQWPATLVQPVGSPLSLECTVEGTSNPNLYWYRQAAGRGLQLLFYSVGIGQISSEVPQNLSASRPQDRQFILSSKKLLLSDSGFYLCAWSWDKMYEQYFGPGTRLTVT.

The chain joins TRBV4-3 to TRBJ2-7; D is perhaps TRBD1 (5 bases). V was pared by 0 bases and J by 1 base, with 13 bases between. Germline CDR1 reads LGHNA; CDR2 reads YSLEER. CDR3 length equals 16 residues. CDR3 sequence: CASSQDLQGGSYEQYF. The CDR3 DNA is TGCGCCAGCAGCCAAGATCTTCAGGGTGGTTCCTACGAGCAGTACTTC.

The V and J genes are TRBV7-9 and TRBJ2-5; TRBD2 agrees at 11 bases. After removal of 9 bases from V and 4 bases from J, the junction contained 19 bases not matched to a gene. This CDR3 comprises 18 residues. Germline CDR1 SEHNR, CDR2 FQNEAQ (reference sequence). The DNA for the CDR3 is TGTGCCAGTATGATTGACTCAAGGTGGCTAGCGGGAGGAGAGACCCAGTACTTC. It translates to CASMIDSRWLAGGETQYF. Based on the CDR3 plus reference TRBV7-9 and TRBJ2-5, the full variable domain is DTGVSQNPRHKITKRGQNVTFRCDPISEHNRLYWYRQTLGQGPEFLTYFQNEAQLEKSRLLSDRFSAERPKGSFSTLEIQRTEQGDSAMYLCASMIDSRWLAGGETQYFGPGTRLLVL.

The V and J genes are TRBV2 and TRBJ2-1, with 10 positions matching TRBD2. This CDR3 spans 16 amino acids. The germline V gene encodes CDR1 SNHLY and CDR2 FYNNEI. The J segment lost 2 bases and the V segment lost 3 bases, leaving 4 bases of the junction unmatched. The CDR3 DNA reads TGTGCCAGCAGTGAGGGAAGCGGGAGGGCCTACAATGAGCAGTTCTTC. Residues: CASSEGSGRAYNEQFF.

The chain uses TRBV19 and TRBJ2-3; 10 bases match TRBD2. This CDR3 has 15 amino acids. Germline CDR1 reads LNHDA; CDR2 reads SQIVND (reference sequence). V lost 4 bases to trimming and J lost 5 bases; unmatched junction nucleotides: 6. CDR3 region: CASSTLAGARDTQYF. The DNA for the CDR3 is TGTGCCAGTAGTACTCTAGCGGGAGCGAGAGATACGCAGTATTTT.